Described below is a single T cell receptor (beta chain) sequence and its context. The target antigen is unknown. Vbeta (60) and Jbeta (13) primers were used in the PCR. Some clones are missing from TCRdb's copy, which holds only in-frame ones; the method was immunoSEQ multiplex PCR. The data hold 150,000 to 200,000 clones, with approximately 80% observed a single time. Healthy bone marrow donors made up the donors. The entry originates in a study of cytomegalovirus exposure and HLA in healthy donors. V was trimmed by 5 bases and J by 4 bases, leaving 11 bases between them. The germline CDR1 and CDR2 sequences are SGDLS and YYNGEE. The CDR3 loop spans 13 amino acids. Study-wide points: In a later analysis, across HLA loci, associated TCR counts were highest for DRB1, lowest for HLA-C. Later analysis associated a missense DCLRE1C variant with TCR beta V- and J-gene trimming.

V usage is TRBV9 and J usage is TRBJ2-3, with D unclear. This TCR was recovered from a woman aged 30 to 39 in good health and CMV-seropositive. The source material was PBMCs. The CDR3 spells CASSPSEADTQYF. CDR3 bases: TGTGCCAGCAGTCCCAGCGAGGCAGATACGCAGTATTTT.